This passage covers 25 T cell receptor beta chains from one sample sequenced in a study of blood T cell repertoires in COVID-19. The method was immunoSEQ multiplex PCR; TCRdb's version includes in-frame clones alone and lacks a portion of them. The table lists fewer than 130,000 clones, approximately 82% of them singletons. Sequences were obtained from peripheral blood. All receptors derive from a woman aged 80 or over with acute or convalescent COVID-19.

The chain employs TRBV6-2 or TRBV6-3 and TRBJ1-1; 8 bases align to TRBD1. Germline CDR1 and CDR2: MNHEY and SVGEGT. The trim removed 5 bases at V and 5 bases at J, leaving 7 bases unmatched. The CDR3 runs 14 residues. CDR3 nucleotide sequence: TGTGCCAGCAGTGCCCAGGGGGCGCAGACTGAAGCTTTCTTT. This sequence encodes CASSAQGAQTEAFF.

This clone was counted once. This chain uses TRBV2 with TRBJ2-4, with TRBD2 matching 9 bases. The length of the CDR3 is 13 residues. The trim removed 1 base at V and 15 bases at J, leaving 7 bases unmatched. Germline V lookup: CDR1 SNHLY, CDR2 FYNNEI. CDR3 sequence (DNA): TGTGCCAGCAGTGAAGGTTGGCTAGCGGGGTGGTACTTC. Residues: CASSEGWLAGWYF.

The V and J genes are TRBV27 and TRBJ1-6, with no clear D. The CDR3 spans 12 residues. Germline V CDR1 and CDR2: MNHEY, SMNVEV (reference sequence). V dropped 3 bases and J dropped 7 bases, with 4 bases sitting between them. CDR3 protein: CASSFVNSPLHF. DNA of the CDR3: TGTGCCAGCAGTTTCGTGAATTCACCCCTCCACTTT.

This chain uses TRBV11-2 with TRBJ1-6; D remains ambiguous. CDR1 is SGHAT, CDR2 FQNNGV, per germline. The CDR3 is 12 residues long. Trimming took 4 bases from V and 14 from J, leaving 12 bases between them. Here the CDR3 DNA reads TGTGCCAGCAGCTCCTCAGGAATTGCCCTCCACTTT. Its translation: CASSSSGIALHF.

The chain has TRBV30 and TRBJ2-7; D perhaps matches TRBD2 (7 bases). Germline CDR1 is GTSNPN and CDR2 is SVGIG (reference sequence). V shed 4 bases and J shed 2 bases, with 18 bases lying between them. The CDR3 runs 15 residues. The CDR3 DNA reads TGTGCCTGGACTTCTTTTGGGGGGGGCCCCTACGAGCAGTACTTC. This gives the protein CAWTSFGGGPYEQYF.

As DNA, the CDR3 is TGTGCCAGCAGTTTATTAGGGCAGGGGGTGTATAGCAATCAGCCCCAGCATTTT. Its translation: CASSLLGQGVYSNQPQHF. This chain links TRBV28 with TRBJ1-5; 7 bases map to TRBD1. The germline V gene has CDR1 MDHEN and CDR2 SYDVKM. Unmatched junction bases numbered 9, after V lost 1 base and J lost 0 bases. This CDR3 spans 18 amino acids. The complete variable domain, with remaining parts taken from reference TRBV28 and TRBJ1-5, reads DVKVTQSSRYLVKRTGEKVFLECVQDMDHENMFWYRQDPGLGLRLIYFSYDVKMKEKGDIPEGYSVSREKKERFSLILESASTNQTSMYLCASSLLGQGVYSNQPQHFGDGTRLSIL.

V usage is TRBV3-1 (or the pseudogene TRBV3-2) and J usage is TRBJ1-1, with 7 bases lining up with TRBD1. The germline V gene encodes CDR1 LGHDT and CDR2 YNNKEL (reference sequence). The CDR3 is 12 residues long. After removal of 5 bases from V and 8 bases from J, the junction contained 5 bases not matched to a gene. The DNA of the CDR3 is TGTGCCAGCAGCTTGGGACAGCTAGAAGCTTTCTTT. Protein: CASSLGQLEAFF.

The gene calls are TRBV29-1 and TRBJ2-5, with D uncertain. CDR1 is SQVTM, CDR2 ANQGSEA, per germline. CDR3 length: 12 amino acids. The V end lost 4 bases, the J end lost 4 bases, and 10 bases lay between the germline ends. The CDR3 region has the DNA TGCAGCGTTGGGGCCTCCCGAGAGACCCAGTACTTC. Its protein product is CSVGASRETQYF.

A note on this clone: Relative to the germline gene, one junction end is altered; a read error may explain this. The CDR3 region has the DNA TGTGCCAGTAGCTTAGAGAGCCCGGGGGGGGCCAACGTCCTGACTTTC. Translation: CASSLESPGGANVLTF. The rearrangement joins TRBV7-2 to TRBJ2-6; a weak D match, TRBD2 (5 bases). There are 16 residues in the CDR3. The germline CDR1 and CDR2 sequences are SGHTA and FQGNSA. Based on the CDR3 plus reference TRBV7-2 and TRBJ2-6, the full variable domain is GAGVSQSPSNKVTEKGKDVELRCDPISGHTALYWYRQSLGQGLEFLIYFQGNSAPDKSGLPSDRFSAERTGGSVSTLTIQRTQQEDSAVYLCASSLESPGGANVLTFGAGSRLTVL.

In this sample, this clone turned up once. CDR3 bases: TGTGCCAGCAGCCCCCTCTATGGTGAGCAGTTCTTC. Protein product: CASSPLYGEQFF. The chain has TRBV7-2 and TRBJ2-1; D is unresolved. The CDR3 runs 12 residues. V dropped 5 bases and J dropped 9 bases, with 11 bases sitting between them. Germline V gene data show CDR1 as SGHTA and CDR2 as FQGNSA.

This chain connects TRBV2 to TRBJ1-2; D is possibly TRBD1 (6 bases). The germline CDR1 and CDR2 sequences are SNHLY and FYNNEI. The CDR3 length is 14 residues. V gave up 2 bases and J gave up 4 bases, with 11 bases separating them. This chain's CDR3 is CASSELRTVYGYTF. For the CDR3, the DNA is TGTGCCAGCAGTGAATTGAGGACAGTCTATGGCTACACCTTC.

This chain uses TRBV18 with TRBJ1-6; 8 bases line up with TRBD1. With V trimmed by 2 bases and J by 7 bases, 4 bases remained unmatched. The CDR3 covers 15 residues. The germline gives CDR1 KGHSH, CDR2 LQKENI. The CDR3 region has the DNA TGTGCCAGCTCACCAAACCAGGGGGCGAATTCACCCCTCCACTTT. Translating gives CASSPNQGANSPLHF. The entire variable domain, with the rest obtained from reference TRBV18 and TRBJ1-6, is as follows: NAGVMQNPRHLVRRRGQEARLRCSPMKGHSHVYWYRQLPEEGLKFMVYLQKENIIDESGMPKERFSAEFPKEGPSILRIQQVVRGDSAAYFCASSPNQGANSPLHFGNGTRLTVT.

The J gene is TRBJ2-1, the V gene TRBV18, with 10 nucleotides matching TRBD2. Germline trimming cut 4 bases from V and 0 bases from J; bases unmatched to any gene: 6. The CDR3 is made up of 17 amino acids. Germline values: CDR1 KGHSH, CDR2 LQKENI. CDR3 sequence reads: CASSRGTSDYSYNEQFF. The CDR3, as DNA: TGTGCCAGCTCACGAGGGACTAGCGACTACTCCTACAATGAGCAGTTCTTC. Full variable domain (rest looked up from reference TRBV18 and TRBJ2-1): NAGVMQNPRHLVRRRGQEARLRCSPMKGHSHVYWYRQLPEEGLKFMVYLQKENIIDESGMPKERFSAEFPKEGPSILRIQQVVRGDSAAYFCASSRGTSDYSYNEQFFGPGTRLTVL.

This clone was recorded only once. The CDR3 bases are TGTGCCAGCATCCAGGAAAGTAACTATGGCTACACCTTC. It codes for CASIQESNYGYTF. This chain uses TRBV28 with TRBJ1-2, with no clear D. The ends were cut back, 7 bases at V and 1 base at J, with 10 bases in the middle. The V gene's germline CDR1 is MDHEN and CDR2 SYDVKM. The CDR3 length is 13 residues.

V gene TRBV5-6 combines with J gene TRBJ2-7, with 7 positions matching TRBD1. CDR1 SGHDT and CDR2 YYEEEE come from the germline V gene. This CDR3 region has 13 residues. The ends lost 4 bases at V and 5 bases at J; junction bases unmatched: 6. The CDR3 sequence: CASSMTGMNEQYF. The CDR3 coding sequence is TGTGCCAGCAGCATGACAGGGATGAACGAGCAGTACTTC.

The rearrangement uses TRBV5-1 and TRBJ2-5, with 7 bases lining up with TRBD2. V was pared by 7 bases and J by 4 bases, with 13 bases of the junction left unmatched. There are 15 residues in the CDR3. Germline assignment: CDR1 SGHRS and CDR2 YFSETQ. DNA for the CDR3: TGCGCCAGCTCGAGTCGGACTAGACCTAGAGAGACCCAGTACTTC. Amino acid sequence: CASSSRTRPRETQYF.

Worth noting for this clone: The same CDR3 arises from other DNA sequences in this sample as well. This chain's CDR3 is CAWSPPQGGSYTF. The CDR3, as DNA: TGTGCCTGGAGCCCCCCACAGGGGGGAAGCTACACCTTC. The V call is TRBV30, the J call TRBJ1-2, with 8 bases matching TRBD1. After removal of 3 bases from V and 9 bases from J, the junction contained 9 bases not matched to a gene. This CDR3 region has 13 residues. Germline assignment: CDR1 GTSNPN and CDR2 SVGIG (reference sequence).

The chain carries TRBV11-3 and TRBJ2-1; D is unresolved. Per germline, CDR1 SGHNT and CDR2 YENEEA. This CDR3 contains 19 residues. Trimming pared 2 bases from V and 4 bases from J, leaving 24 bases between. The CDR3 here is CASSLLRMAISPFYNEQFF. The CDR3 DNA reads as TGTGCCAGCAGCTTACTCAGGATGGCCATCAGCCCCTTTTACAATGAGCAGTTCTTC.

The chain combines TRBV3-1 (or the pseudogene TRBV3-2) with TRBJ2-5; tentative D call: TRBD2 (5 bases). The CDR3 contains 16 residues. V lost 4 bases to trimming and J lost 1 base, with 16 bases between them. Germline CDR1 and CDR2: LGHDT and YNNKEL (reference sequence). In nucleotides, the CDR3 is TGTGCCAGCAGCCCCCAACTAGAAATAAGCCAAGAGACCCAGTACTTC. Translation gives CASSPQLEISQETQYF.

The chain has TRBV9 and TRBJ1-5; D ambiguous. From germline, CDR1 is SGDLS and CDR2 YYNGEE. Trimming took 0 bases from V and 6 from J, leaving 10 bases between them. This CDR3 spans 14 amino acids. The CDR3 region is CASSVGREGQPQHF. The CDR3 region has the DNA TGTGCCAGCAGCGTAGGTAGGGAGGGTCAGCCCCAGCATTTT.

The chain recombines TRBV3-1 (or the pseudogene TRBV3-2) with TRBJ2-1, with TRBD2 matching over 8 bases. The ends lost 4 bases at V and 5 bases at J; junction bases unmatched: 7. In germline, CDR1 is LGHDT, CDR2 YNNKEL (reference sequence). The CDR3 runs 15 residues. The CDR3 DNA sequence: TGTGCCAGCAGCCCGACTAGCGCCCCTAACAATGAGCAGTTCTTC. Its protein product is CASSPTSAPNNEQFF.

Here the CDR3 DNA reads TGTGCCAGTACTCCAGTGGGGACAGACTATGGCTACACCTTC. Translating gives CASTPVGTDYGYTF. The chain couples TRBV19 to TRBJ1-2, with 7 bases that match TRBD1. This CDR3 is 14 amino acids long. The junction had 8 bases not matched to a gene; V was cut back by 7 bases and J by 3 bases. Germline assignment: CDR1 LNHDA and CDR2 SQIVND (reference sequence).

The V and J genes are TRBV21-1 and TRBJ2-1; the table gives TRBD2 as D, unverified against the DNA. TRBV21-1 is described as a pseudogene. The CDR3 has 19 residues. The CDR3 DNA reads as TGTGCCAGCAGCCCTCGGACAGGAAAAGCGGGGGGCCCTGACAATGAGCAGTTCTTC. Translation gives CASSPRTGKAGGPDNEQFF.

V usage is TRBV19 and J usage is TRBJ2-5; D call uncertain. From germline, CDR1 is LNHDA and CDR2 SQIVND (reference sequence). The CDR3 runs to 12 residues. V gave up 5 bases and J gave up 5 bases, with 9 bases separating them. The CDR3 DNA is TGTGCCAGTAGTCCGGGTGAGGAGACCCAGTACTTC. Translating it yields CASSPGEETQYF. Filled out from reference TRBV19 and TRBJ2-5, the complete variable domain reads DGGITQSPKYLFRKEGQNVTLSCEQNLNHDAMYWYRQDPGQGLRLIYYSQIVNDFQKGDIAEGYSVSREKKESFPLTVTSAQKNPTAFYLCASSPGEETQYFGPGTRLLVL.

The chain uses TRBV5-1 and TRBJ1-3; the D gene is possibly TRBD1 (5 bases). Trimming cost V 4 bases and J 4 bases, with 15 bases left between them. CDR3 size: 15 residues. Per germline, CDR1 SGHRS and CDR2 YFSETQ. The CDR3 region is CASSPYRDSGNTIYF. The CDR3 DNA follows: TGCGCCAGCAGCCCATATCGGGACTCCGGAAACACCATATATTTT.